This TCR beta chain was observed in a study of T cell repertoires in cytomegalovirus infection (dated 2019 in TCRdb). Study-level background: Alongside well-studied HLA-B-restricted epitopes, the peptide stimulations were aimed at recently identified HLA-C-restricted CMV epitopes, whose presentation resists viral immunomodulation. Donor HLA type was relevant to the analysis, as public TCR beta signatures indicated carriage of CMV infection together with the matching HLA type. Study-level results and caveats: The ex vivo response was dominated by HLA-C-restricted CMV-specific TCR beta clonotypes, which also provided the single most frequent clonotype in two of eight donors. In both this cohort and an independent cohort of 300 to 450 donors, the cumulative frequency of public TCR beta family members distinguished carriers of CMV infection plus the relevant HLA type.

Ends trimmed: V by 5 bases, J by 7 bases; bases unmatched to a gene: 6. Measured from the cysteine to the phenylalanine, the CDR3 is 14 residues long. CDR3 DNA is the only sequence kept; it has 42 bases, read in frame from the first base. This sample's treatment or condition label indicates: in vitro stimulation with specific CMV peptide epitopes to enrich CMV-specific T cells. The instrument given in TCRdb is Illumina HiSeq 1500. TCRdb took the public reads, trimmed them with fastp at Q25, ran MiXCR for clone calling and kept in-frame beta chains. Entries are consolidated by CDR3 protein sequence, retaining the most common genes and DNA. The sample data list a few hundred thousand distinct CDR3 sequences, and approximately 46% of these were observed just once. In total, the top ten clones hold roughly two fifths of the sample. This clonotype came up a few times. There is no known antigen for this receptor. Nothing much larger sits one base from this clone, and base qualities are not available.

The receptor was derived from a human donor in good health (CMV status not recorded). Some clones in this sample may be carry-over from other donors' samples. Specimen: cultured PBMCs, collected from culture after CMV antigen stimulation. The chain was built from TRBV12-3 or TRBV12-4 and TRBJ1-4; 8 nucleotides in the junction match TRBD1. The nucleotide sequence is TGTGCCAGCAGTCCAGGGGGCCAGTTTGAAAAACTGTTTTTT. Its product reads: CASSPGGQFEKLFF.